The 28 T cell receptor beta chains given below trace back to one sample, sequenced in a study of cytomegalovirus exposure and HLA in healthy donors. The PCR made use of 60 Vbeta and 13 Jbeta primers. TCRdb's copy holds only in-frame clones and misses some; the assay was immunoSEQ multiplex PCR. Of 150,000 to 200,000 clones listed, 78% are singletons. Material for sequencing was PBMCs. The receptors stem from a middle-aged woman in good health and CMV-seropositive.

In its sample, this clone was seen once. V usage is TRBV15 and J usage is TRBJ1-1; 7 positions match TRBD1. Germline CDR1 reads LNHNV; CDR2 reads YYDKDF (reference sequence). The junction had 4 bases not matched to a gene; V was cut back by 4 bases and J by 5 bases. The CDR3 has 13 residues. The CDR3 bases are TGTGCCACCAGCAAAGACAGGGTTACTGAAGCTTTCTTT. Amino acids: CATSKDRVTEAFF.

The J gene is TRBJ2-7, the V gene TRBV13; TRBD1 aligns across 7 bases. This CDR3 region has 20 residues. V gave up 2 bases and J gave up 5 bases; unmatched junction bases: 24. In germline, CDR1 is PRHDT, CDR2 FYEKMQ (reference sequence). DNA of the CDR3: TGTGCCAGCAGCTTATATTTACGGAAAGAGGGGAAGGGGGCCGGAGACGAGCAGTACTTC. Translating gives CASSLYLRKEGKGAGDEQYF.

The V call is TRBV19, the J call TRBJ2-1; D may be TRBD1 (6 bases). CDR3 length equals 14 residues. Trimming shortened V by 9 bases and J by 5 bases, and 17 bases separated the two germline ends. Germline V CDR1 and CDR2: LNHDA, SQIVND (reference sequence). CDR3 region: CASQNRQVNNEQFF. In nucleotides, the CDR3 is TGTGCCAGCCAGAACCGACAGGTTAACAATGAGCAGTTCTTC.

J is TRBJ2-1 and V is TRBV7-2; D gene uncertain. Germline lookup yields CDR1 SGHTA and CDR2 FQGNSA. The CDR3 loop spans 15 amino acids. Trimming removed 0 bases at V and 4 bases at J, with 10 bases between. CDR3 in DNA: TGTGCCAGCAGCTTAGCGCTCCTAGATTACAATGAGCAGTTCTTC. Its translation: CASSLALLDYNEQFF.

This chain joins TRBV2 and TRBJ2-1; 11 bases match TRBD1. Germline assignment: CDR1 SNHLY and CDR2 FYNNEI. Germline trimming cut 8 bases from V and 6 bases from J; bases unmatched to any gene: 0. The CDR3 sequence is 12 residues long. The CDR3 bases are TGTGCCAGCGGGACAGGGGGCAATGAGCAGTTCTTC. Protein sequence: CASGTGGNEQFF. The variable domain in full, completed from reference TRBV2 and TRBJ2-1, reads EPEVTQTPSHQVTQMGQEVILRCVPISNHLYFYWYRQILGQKVEFLVSFYNNEISEKSEIFDDQFSVERPDGSNFTLKIRSTKLEDSAMYFCASGTGGNEQFFGPGTRLTVL.

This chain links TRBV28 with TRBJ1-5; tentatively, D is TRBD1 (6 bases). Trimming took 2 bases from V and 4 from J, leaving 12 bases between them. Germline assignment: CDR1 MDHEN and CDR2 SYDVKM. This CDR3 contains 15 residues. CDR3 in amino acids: CASSLGGASNQPQHF. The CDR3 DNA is TGTGCCAGCAGTTTAGGGGGGGCGAGTAATCAGCCCCAGCATTTT.

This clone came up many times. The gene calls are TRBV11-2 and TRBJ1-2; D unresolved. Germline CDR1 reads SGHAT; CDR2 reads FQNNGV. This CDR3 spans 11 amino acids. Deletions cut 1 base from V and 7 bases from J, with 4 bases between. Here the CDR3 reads CASSLGSGYTF. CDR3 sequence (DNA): TGTGCCAGCAGCTTAGGGAGTGGCTACACCTTC.

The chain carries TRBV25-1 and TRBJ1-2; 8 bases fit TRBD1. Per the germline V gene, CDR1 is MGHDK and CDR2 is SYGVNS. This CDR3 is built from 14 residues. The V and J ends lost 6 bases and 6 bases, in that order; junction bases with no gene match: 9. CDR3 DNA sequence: TGTGCCAGCAGCCTTACAGGGGGTTTTCATGGCTACACCTTC. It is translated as CASSLTGGFHGYTF.

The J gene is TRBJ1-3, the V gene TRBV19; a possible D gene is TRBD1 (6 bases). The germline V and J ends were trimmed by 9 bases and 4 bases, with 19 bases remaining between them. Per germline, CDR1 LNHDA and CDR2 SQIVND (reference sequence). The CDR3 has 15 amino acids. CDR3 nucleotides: TGTGCCAGCGGGACCCAGGGGTCTTGGGGAAACACCATATATTTT. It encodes CASGTQGSWGNTIYF.

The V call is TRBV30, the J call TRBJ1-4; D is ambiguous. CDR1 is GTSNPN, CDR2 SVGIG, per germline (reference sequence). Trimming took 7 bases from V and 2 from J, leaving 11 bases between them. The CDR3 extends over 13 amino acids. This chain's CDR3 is CAFNPGTNEKLFF. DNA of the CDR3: TGTGCCTTTAACCCGGGGACTAATGAAAAACTGTTTTTT.

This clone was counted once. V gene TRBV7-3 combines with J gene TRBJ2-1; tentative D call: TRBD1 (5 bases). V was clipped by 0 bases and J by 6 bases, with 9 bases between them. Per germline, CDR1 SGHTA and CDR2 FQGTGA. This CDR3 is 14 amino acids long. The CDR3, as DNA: TGTGCCAGCAGCTTAACCAGGGCGTCCAATGAGCAGTTCTTC. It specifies CASSLTRASNEQFF.

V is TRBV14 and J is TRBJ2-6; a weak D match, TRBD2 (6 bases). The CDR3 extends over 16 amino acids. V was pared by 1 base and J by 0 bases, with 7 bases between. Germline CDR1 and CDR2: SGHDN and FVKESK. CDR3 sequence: CASSQVGGSGANVLTF. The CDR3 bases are TGTGCCAGCAGCCAAGTGGGGGGCTCTGGGGCCAACGTCCTGACTTTC. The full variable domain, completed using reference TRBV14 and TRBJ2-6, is EAGVTQFPSHSVIEKGQTVTLRCDPISGHDNLYWYRRVMGKEIKFLLHFVKESKQDESGMPNNRFLAERTGGTYSTLKVQPAELEDSGVYFCASSQVGGSGANVLTFGAGSRLTVL.

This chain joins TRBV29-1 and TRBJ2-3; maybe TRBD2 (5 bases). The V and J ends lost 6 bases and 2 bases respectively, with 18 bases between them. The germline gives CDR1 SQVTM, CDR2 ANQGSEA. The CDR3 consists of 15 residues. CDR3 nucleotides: TGCAGCGTATTAGAGGGCCCCTCGTTCACAGATACGCAGTATTTT. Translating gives CSVLEGPSFTDTQYF.

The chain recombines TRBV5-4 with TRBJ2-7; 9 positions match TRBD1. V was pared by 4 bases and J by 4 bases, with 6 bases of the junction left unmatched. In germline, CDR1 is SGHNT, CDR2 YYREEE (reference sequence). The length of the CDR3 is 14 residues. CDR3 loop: CASSPDRGKYEQYF. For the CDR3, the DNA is TGTGCCAGCAGCCCAGACAGGGGGAAGTACGAGCAGTACTTC.

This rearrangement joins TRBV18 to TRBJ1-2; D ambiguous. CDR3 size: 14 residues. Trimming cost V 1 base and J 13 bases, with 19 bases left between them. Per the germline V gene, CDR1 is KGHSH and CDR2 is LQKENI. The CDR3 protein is CASSPLPGKEGRTF. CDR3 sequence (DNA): TGTGCCAGCTCACCACTCCCGGGGAAAGAGGGCCGCACCTTC.

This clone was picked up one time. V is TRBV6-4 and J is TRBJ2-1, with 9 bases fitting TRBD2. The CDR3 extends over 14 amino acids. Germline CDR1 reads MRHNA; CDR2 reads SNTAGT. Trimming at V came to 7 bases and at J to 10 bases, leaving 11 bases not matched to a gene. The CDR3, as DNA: TGTGCCAGCACCCCGGCTAGCGGGGTAGGGGAGCAGTTCTTC. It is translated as CASTPASGVGEQFF.

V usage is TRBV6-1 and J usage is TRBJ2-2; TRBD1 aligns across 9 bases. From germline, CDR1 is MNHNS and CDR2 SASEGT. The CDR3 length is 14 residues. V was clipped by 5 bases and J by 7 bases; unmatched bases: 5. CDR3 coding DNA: TGTGCCAGCAGTACAGGGGGCTTCCTCGGGGAGCTGTTTTTT. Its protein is CASSTGGFLGELFF.

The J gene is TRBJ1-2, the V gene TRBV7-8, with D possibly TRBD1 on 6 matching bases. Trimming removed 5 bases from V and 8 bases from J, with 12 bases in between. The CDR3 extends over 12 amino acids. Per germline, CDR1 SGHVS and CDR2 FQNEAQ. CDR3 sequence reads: CASSAYRAGYTF. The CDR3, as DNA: TGTGCCAGCAGCGCTTACAGGGCAGGCTACACCTTC.

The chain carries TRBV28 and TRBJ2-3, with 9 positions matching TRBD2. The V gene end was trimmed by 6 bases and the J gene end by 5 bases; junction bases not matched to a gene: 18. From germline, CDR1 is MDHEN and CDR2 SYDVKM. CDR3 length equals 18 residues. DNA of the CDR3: TGTGCCAGCAGCTCCCTGTGGGCTAGCGGGAAACTAATAGATACGCAGTATTTT. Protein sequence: CASSSLWASGKLIDTQYF.

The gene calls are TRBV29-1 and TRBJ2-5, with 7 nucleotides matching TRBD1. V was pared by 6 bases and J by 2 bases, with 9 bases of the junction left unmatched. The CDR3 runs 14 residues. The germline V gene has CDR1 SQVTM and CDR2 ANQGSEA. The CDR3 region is CSVVPGQSQETQYF. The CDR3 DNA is TGCAGCGTGGTTCCGGGACAGTCACAAGAGACCCAGTACTTC.

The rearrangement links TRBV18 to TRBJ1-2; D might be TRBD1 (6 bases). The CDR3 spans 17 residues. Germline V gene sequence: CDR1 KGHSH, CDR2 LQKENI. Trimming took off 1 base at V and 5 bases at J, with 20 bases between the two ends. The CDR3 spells CASSPLPQGLGGYGYTF. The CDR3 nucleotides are TGTGCCAGCTCACCACTTCCACAGGGTCTTGGTGGGTATGGCTACACCTTC.

The DNA for the CDR3 is TGTGCCAGCGACCCCGGGGGGGTCGTGGTCACTTTCTCCGAAGAGACCCAGTACTTC. Its protein is CASDPGGVVVTFSEETQYF. The V and J genes are TRBV2 and TRBJ2-5; TRBD2 aligns across 8 bases. The CDR3 contains 19 residues. Unmatched junction bases numbered 23, after V lost 8 bases and J lost 3 bases. Germline CDR1 is SNHLY and CDR2 is FYNNEI.

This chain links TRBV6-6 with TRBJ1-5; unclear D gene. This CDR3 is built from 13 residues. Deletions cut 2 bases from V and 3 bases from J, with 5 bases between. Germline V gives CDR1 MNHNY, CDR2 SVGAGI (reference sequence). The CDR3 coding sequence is TGTGCCAGCAGTTACGTAAACAATCAGCCCCAGCATTTT. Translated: CASSYVNNQPQHF.

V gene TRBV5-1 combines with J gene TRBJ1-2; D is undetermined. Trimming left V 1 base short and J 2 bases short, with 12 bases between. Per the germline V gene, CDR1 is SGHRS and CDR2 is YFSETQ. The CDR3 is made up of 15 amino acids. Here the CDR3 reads CASSLFPGLNYGYTF. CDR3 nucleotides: TGCGCCAGCAGCTTGTTCCCAGGACTAAACTATGGCTACACCTTC.

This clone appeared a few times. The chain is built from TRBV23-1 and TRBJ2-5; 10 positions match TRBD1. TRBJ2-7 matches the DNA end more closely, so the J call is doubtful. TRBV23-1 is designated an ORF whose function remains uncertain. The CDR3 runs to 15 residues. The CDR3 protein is CASSQTGTGAYEQYF. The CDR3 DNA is TGCGCCAGCAGTCAAACCGGGACAGGGGCTTACGAGCAGTACTTC.

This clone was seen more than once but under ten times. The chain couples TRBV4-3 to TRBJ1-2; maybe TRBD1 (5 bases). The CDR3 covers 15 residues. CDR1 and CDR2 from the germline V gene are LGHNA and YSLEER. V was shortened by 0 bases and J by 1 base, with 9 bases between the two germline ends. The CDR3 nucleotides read TGCGCCAGCAGCCAAGAAACCGACAGTAACTATGGCTACACCTTC. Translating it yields CASSQETDSNYGYTF.

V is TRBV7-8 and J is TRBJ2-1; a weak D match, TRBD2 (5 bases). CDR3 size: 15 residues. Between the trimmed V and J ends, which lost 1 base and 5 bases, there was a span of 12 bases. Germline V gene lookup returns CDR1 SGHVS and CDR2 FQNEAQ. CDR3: CASSLELRRNNEQFF. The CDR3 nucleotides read TGTGCCAGCAGCTTAGAGTTACGGAGGAACAATGAGCAGTTCTTC.

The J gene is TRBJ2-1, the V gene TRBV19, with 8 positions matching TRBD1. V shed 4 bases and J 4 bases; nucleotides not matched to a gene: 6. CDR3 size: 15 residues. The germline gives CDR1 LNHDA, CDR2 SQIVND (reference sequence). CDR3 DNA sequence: TGTGCCAGTAGTACTGGACAGGGCCCTTACAATGAGCAGTTCTTC. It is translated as CASSTGQGPYNEQFF.